The present T cell receptor (beta chain) was sequenced within a study of T cell repertoires in cytomegalovirus infection. MiXCR, run by TCRdb on the reads, gives a single entry per CDR3 protein. The sample comprises almost 500,000 distinct CDR3 sequences, roughly 12% of which are singletons, and approximately 10% rests with the top ten. This clonotype was recorded at least ten times. Germline V gene data show CDR1 as SGHAT and CDR2 as FQNNGV. V lost 5 bases to trimming and J lost 8 bases; unmatched junction nucleotides: 4. The CDR3 sequence is 12 residues long. Sequenced input: PBMCs. The chain joins TRBV11-2 to TRBJ1-2, with 8 bases matching TRBD1. The receptor comes from a human donor in good health (CMV status not recorded). Some clones in this sample may be carry-over from other donors' samples. The CDR3 DNA follows: TGTGCCAGCAGCATGACAGGGGACGGCTACACCTTC. The encoded protein is CASSMTGDGYTF.